The 25 T cell receptor beta chains below come from one sample, sequenced in a study of shared clonotypes between healthy human individuals (dated by TCRdb to the early 2020s). Libraries were made using the immunoSEQ multiplex PCR assay. Not all clones reach the TCRdb copy of this immuneACCESS table, which keeps in-frame sequences only. Checked studies attribute under half of the gap to unresolved V genes and leave the rest unexplained. This sample is represented by some 900,000 clones; roughly 72% of them were singletons. The ten biggest clones cover over 1.3% of the sample. Sequenced sample: memory CD4+ T cells sorted from blood. What this sample's cell subset or site label stands for: CD45RA-negative fraction. Every receptor here comes from a man younger than 35 in good health.

V gene TRBV19 combines with J gene TRBJ1-6; D not resolved. Germline V CDR1 and CDR2: LNHDA, SQIVND (reference sequence). The CDR3 loop spans 14 amino acids. V gave up 8 bases and J gave up 3 bases, with 11 bases separating them. CDR3 in amino acids: CASSGSFYNSPLHF. CDR3 in DNA: TGTGCCAGTTCCGGGTCATTCTATAATTCACCCCTCCACTTT.

The gene calls are TRBV10-3 and TRBJ2-3, with 11 bases fitting TRBD2. The CDR3 is 15 amino acids. After removal of 3 bases from V and 5 bases from J, the junction contained 4 bases not matched to a gene. The germline CDR1 and CDR2 sequences are ENHRY and SYGVKD. In nucleotides, the CDR3 is TGTGCCATCAGTGAAGGCCTAGCGGGGGGAGATACGCAGTATTTT. This gives the protein CAISEGLAGGDTQYF.

A word on this clone: The junction departs from the called germline gene at one end, perhaps through a read error. The V and J genes are TRBV6-4 and TRBJ1-6, with unresolved D. This CDR3 contains 14 residues. Germline loops: CDR1 MRHNA, CDR2 SNTAGT. The CDR3: CASSLSGNNSPLHF. CDR3 in DNA: TGTGCCAGCAGTTTATCGGGGAATAACTCACCCCTCCACTTT.

As concerns this clone: The same CDR3 can be traced to other DNA sequences in this sample. The chain uses TRBV28 and TRBJ2-7; the D is unclear. V lost 5 bases and J lost 2, with 4 bases in between. CDR3 length: 11 residues. Germline assignment: CDR1 MDHEN and CDR2 SYDVKM. CDR3 protein: CASSRTYEQYF. The DNA for the CDR3 is TGTGCCAGCAGTAGAACCTACGAGCAGTACTTC.

This chain joins TRBV5-6 and TRBJ1-2; D not resolved. Trimming took off 0 bases at V and 0 bases at J, with 6 bases between the two ends. This CDR3 has 14 amino acids. Germline values: CDR1 SGHDT, CDR2 YYEEEE. CDR3 nucleotides: TGTGCCAGCAGCTTGGAAAGAGCTAACTATGGCTACACCTTC. It codes for CASSLERANYGYTF.

The rearrangement uses TRBV7-9 and TRBJ2-7; 8 nucleotides line up with TRBD2. The junction had 8 bases not matched to a gene; V was cut back by 1 base and J by 6 bases. The germline CDR1 and CDR2 sequences are SEHNR and FQNEAQ (reference sequence). This CDR3 region has 15 residues. The CDR3 region is CASSLVAGGLSEQYF. CDR3 bases: TGTGCCAGCAGCTTAGTTGCGGGGGGACTGTCCGAGCAGTACTTC.

The gene calls are TRBV19 and TRBJ2-4; either TRBD1 or TRBD2 may supply D (6 bases each). The CDR3 contains 13 residues. The V gene lost 8 bases and the J gene lost 7 bases, with 15 bases spanning the gap. Germline V gene lookup returns CDR1 LNHDA and CDR2 SQIVND (reference sequence). Here the CDR3 reads CASGRGQSNIQYF. The CDR3 coding sequence is TGTGCCAGTGGACGGGGGCAGTCTAACATTCAGTACTTC. Looking up the rest from reference TRBV19 and TRBJ2-4 gives the full variable domain: DGGITQSPKYLFRKEGQNVTLSCEQNLNHDAMYWYRQDPGQGLRLIYYSQIVNDFQKGDIAEGYSVSREKKESFPLTVTSAQKNPTAFYLCASGRGQSNIQYFGAGTRLSVL.

Written as DNA, the CDR3 is TGTGCCAGCAGTGAGAGGACAGGGCTCCGGCCCCAGCATTTT. Translation gives CASSERTGLRPQHF. The gene calls are TRBV6-1 and TRBJ1-5; 8 bases agree with TRBD1. Germline CDR1 MNHNS, CDR2 SASEGT. The CDR3 contains 14 residues. J lost 9 bases, V lost 3 bases, and 7 bases had no gene match.

The rearrangement uses TRBV15 and TRBJ2-7, with D tentatively TRBD1 or TRBD2 (5 bases each). V dropped 4 bases and J dropped 3 bases, with 10 bases sitting between them. CDR1 LNHNV and CDR2 YYDKDF come from the germline V gene (reference sequence). CDR3 size: 13 residues. CDR3 DNA sequence: TGTGCCACCAGCAAGGGTGGGGGCTACGAGCAGTACTTC. Its translation is CATSKGGGYEQYF.

The chain uses TRBV29-1 and TRBJ2-7; the match to TRBD2 covers 13 bases. CDR1 SQVTM and CDR2 ANQGSEA come from the germline V gene. V gave up 7 bases and J gave up 5 bases; unmatched junction bases: 5. This CDR3 spans 13 amino acids. CDR3 nucleotides: TGCAGCGCAGGGACTAGCGGGAACAACGAGCAGTACTTC. Translating gives CSAGTSGNNEQYF.

A note on this clone: The same CDR3 can be traced to other DNA sequences in this sample. The chain couples TRBV5-1 to TRBJ2-3; D not certain. The CDR3 length is 14 residues. The V end was cut by 2 bases, the J end by 0 bases, with 7 bases between. Germline V gene data show CDR1 as SGHRS and CDR2 as YFSETQ. For the CDR3, the DNA is TGCGCCAGCAGCTTAGGCCAGAGCACAGATACGCAGTATTTT. It translates to CASSLGQSTDTQYF.

The V call is TRBV30, the J call TRBJ2-6, with D possibly matching TRBD2 (6 bases). Trimming shortened V by 5 bases and J by 0 bases, and 11 bases separated the two germline ends. Germline CDR1 GTSNPN, CDR2 SVGIG (reference sequence). The CDR3 is made up of 15 amino acids. The CDR3 DNA sequence: TGTGCCTGGGGTTTGGGGGGCTCTGGGGCCAACGTCCTGACTTTC. Its translation: CAWGLGGSGANVLTF.

This clone has only a few counts. This chain connects TRBV2 to TRBJ2-5; D may be TRBD1 or TRBD2 (5 bases each). CDR3 size: 14 residues. Looked up from germline, CDR1 is SNHLY and CDR2 is FYNNEI. Trimming took off 4 bases at V and 5 bases at J, with 14 bases between the two ends. DNA of the CDR3: TGTGCCAGCAGTGGGTTGGGGGTCCGGGAGACCCAGTACTTC. Its translation: CASSGLGVRETQYF.

The chain combines TRBV2 with TRBJ2-7; no clear D gene. Per the germline V gene, CDR1 is SNHLY and CDR2 is FYNNEI. The CDR3 runs to 14 residues. The ends were cut back, 5 bases at V and 2 bases at J, with 13 bases in the middle. The CDR3 reads CASSLEAPTYEQYF. For the CDR3, the DNA is TGTGCCAGCAGTCTGGAAGCACCAACCTACGAGCAGTACTTC.

Comments on this clone: An end of the junction differs from the germline gene, which may be a read error. The CDR3 loop reads CSARDWGDTSF. Here the CDR3 DNA reads TGCAGTGCTAGAGATTGGGGAGACACCTCCTTC. The rearrangement uses TRBV20-1 and TRBJ1-2; D gene unclear. This CDR3 has 11 residues. In germline, CDR1 is DFQATT, CDR2 SNEGSKA (reference sequence).

The V and J genes are TRBV19 and TRBJ1-1; the D is unclear. V was trimmed by 5 bases and J by 3 bases, leaving 4 bases between them. Looked up from germline, CDR1 is LNHDA and CDR2 is SQIVND (reference sequence). The CDR3 length is 11 residues. The CDR3 sequence: CASSFHTEAFF. CDR3 DNA: TGTGCCAGTAGTTTTCACACTGAAGCTTTCTTT.

The chain couples TRBV19 to TRBJ2-1; the D is unclear. This CDR3 has 13 amino acids. CDR1 is LNHDA and CDR2 is SQIVND in the germline V gene (reference sequence). V gave up 5 bases and J gave up 4 bases, with 9 bases separating them. In DNA, the CDR3 is TGTGCCAGTAGTTTTGGACGTTACAATGAGCAGTTCTTC. This gives the protein CASSFGRYNEQFF.

This clone was seen only a few times. The chain employs TRBV5-6 and TRBJ2-5, with D uncertain. Germline-derived CDR1 and CDR2 are SGHDT and YYEEEE. The V end lost 4 bases, the J end lost 2 bases, and 15 bases lay between the germline ends. The CDR3 length is 15 residues. CDR3 sequence: CASSPVVQLQETQYF. The CDR3 DNA reads TGTGCCAGCAGCCCGGTTGTACAGCTACAAGAGACCCAGTACTTC.

The chain links TRBV12-5 to TRBJ2-1; TRBD2 aligns across 13 bases. The CDR3 loop spans 16 amino acids. Trimming removed 0 bases from V and 9 bases from J; junction bases left unmatched: 5. Germline lookup yields CDR1 LGHNT and CDR2 FRNRAP. In DNA, the CDR3 is TGTGCTAGTGGTTTGGTATTCGGGACTAGCGGGATTGAGCAGTTCTTC. Translated: CASGLVFGTSGIEQFF.

The V and J genes are TRBV6-5 and TRBJ2-7, with 10 bases fitting TRBD1. Germline CDR1 is MNHEY and CDR2 is SVGAGI. This CDR3 is 15 amino acids long. The V gene end was trimmed by 2 bases and the J gene end by 0 bases; junction bases not matched to a gene: 1. CDR3 in amino acids: CASSYGTGASYEQYF. The CDR3, as DNA: TGTGCCAGCAGTTACGGGACAGGGGCCTCCTACGAGCAGTACTTC.

The chain carries TRBV30 and TRBJ2-5, with 9 bases aligning to TRBD2. The germline V gene encodes CDR1 GTSNPN and CDR2 SVGIG (reference sequence). The CDR3 sequence is 15 residues long. J gave up 1 base and V 0 bases, and 3 bases lay outside the gene matches. DNA of the CDR3: TGTGCCTGGAGTGTTAGCGGGGGCACCCAAGAGACCCAGTACTTC. This sequence encodes CAWSVSGGTQETQYF.

This clone was seen repeatedly, ten times or more. The V call is TRBV5-3, the J call TRBJ1-6, with D perhaps matching TRBD1 (5 bases). TRBV5-3 is an ORF for which the function is uncertain. This CDR3 has 15 amino acids. V was trimmed by 4 bases and J by 9 bases, leaving 17 bases between them. The CDR3 sequence: CARSPRRGYRSPLHF. The CDR3 DNA reads TGTGCCAGAAGCCCCCGTCGGGGGTATCGTTCACCCCTCCACTTT.

The chain links TRBV5-4 to TRBJ2-1; D is uncertain. The CDR3 has 15 residues. The germline V gene has CDR1 SGHNT and CDR2 YYREEE (reference sequence). V lost 4 bases and J 6 bases, leaving 17 bases between the germline ends. The CDR3 here is CASSPDSLVRNEQFF. The CDR3 bases are TGTGCCAGCAGCCCCGACTCTTTAGTTCGCAATGAGCAGTTCTTC.

This clone was picked up a small number of times. The chain is built from TRBV15 and TRBJ2-3; D gene uncertain. CDR3 length: 17 residues. Trimming removed 1 base at V and 1 base at J, with 15 bases between. Germline assignment: CDR1 LNHNV and CDR2 YYDKDF (reference sequence). The CDR3 coding sequence is TGTGCCACCAGCAGAGCGGCGGTAGTACAAGGCACAGATACGCAGTATTTT. Protein product: CATSRAAVVQGTDTQYF.

A remark on this clone: Because the CDR3 is missing its conserved closing phenylalanine or tryptophan, this is likely a read error. The DNA is left out, because the CDR3 cannot be placed on it with certainty; the CDR3 is given as TCRdb lists it. The chain carries TRBV6-1 and TRBJ1-1; the table gives TRBD1 as D, unverified against the DNA. Germline CDR1 MNHNS, CDR2 SASEGT. A total of 13 residues make up the CDR3, ends included. The CDR3 sequence is CASSNRVSLLVSV.